The T cell receptor (beta chain) under discussion was sequenced for a study of PD-1 blockade in classical Hodgkin lymphoma (dated by TCRdb to 2020 to 2021). General notes on the study: Nivolumab dosing was 3 mg/kg intravenously every 2 weeks, continuing until either disease progression or unacceptable toxicity. The study used TCR beta sequencing and CyTOF to define a peripheral blood immune signature of response to PD-1 blockade in classical Hodgkin lymphoma. Study-wide conclusions, independent of this receptor: CD4+ but not CD8+ TCR diversity rose significantly by C4D1 (p=0.0027 vs p=0.16), most apparent in complete responders (p=0.02). Baseline diversity similar to that of newly diagnosed patients was observed in trial patients achieving complete response, whereas significantly lower diversity was observed in partial responders and progressors. Lower diversity was seen in patients whose nivolumab began less than 1 year after ASCT, and these patients were left out of later analyses so that immune reconstitution would not confound the results. Baseline TCR diversity was reported to be lower in newly diagnosed patients than in healthy donors, and even lower in relapsed/refractory patients. The study was limited to a single clinical trial cohort, and causes of repertoire differences, possibly disease activity or prior therapy, remained undefined.

As for this clone: The target of this receptor is not known. Per-base quality was not reported, and no clone a single base away is much larger than it.

Genomic DNA was isolated using the Qiagen DNeasy kit from unsorted PBMCs as well as from negatively selected CD4+ and CD8+ fractions. TCR beta CDR3 regions were subjected to amplification by immunoSEQ multiplex PCR with primers that anneal to V and J segments. A synthetic immune receptor repertoire was used to minimize amplification bias, and remaining bias was computationally removed after sequencing. The original pipeline was this. Repertoire diversity was quantified as the Shannon entropy index using custom Python scripts. Unsorted, CD4+ and CD8+ repertoires were analyzed separately, except for combined analyses in which CD4+ and CD8+ sequences were merged in silico. A clone was considered expanded if an increase in frequency of at least 2-fold after treatment relative to C1D1 was found, and a pseudocount of 0.5 was applied to clones undetected at baseline. Clones with 0 or 1 copy at C1D1 were classified as singleton clones, and clones with 2 or more copies were classified as non-singleton clones. Clones expanded in unsorted samples were annotated as CD4+, CD8+ or unknown by matching protein sequences in sorted samples from the same patient. Wilcoxon tests were applied to paired samples to test diversity changes from C1D1 to C4D1. Held by TCRdb, this immuneACCESS table contains in-frame sequences only and omits some clones. Under half of the omission traces to an unresolved V gene where checked; the cause of the rest is unknown. V and J calls and clone size are as listed in that table; D and trimming were resolved from the DNA. This sample lists around 50,000 clones; around 87% were detected once. About 14% of the sample belongs to the ten largest clones.

Reading the label with the study, this specimen's time point is: cycle 4 day 1 (C4D1), after less than 7 weeks of nivolumab. Every trial patient had relapsed following autologous stem cell transplantation, and prior brentuximab vedotin exposure was what differed among cohorts A, B and C. A total of under 70 patients with relapsed/refractory classical Hodgkin lymphoma made up the trial cohort, and each patient's best overall response was complete response, partial response or progressive disease. Trial patients were treated with single-agent nivolumab in the multi-cohort phase II CheckMate 205 trial. Best overall response was determined by an independent review committee according to the 2007 International Working Group response criteria. Trial PBMCs were collected just before the start of nivolumab (C1D1) and during therapy at cycle 2 day 1 and cycle 4 day 1. Peripheral blood was collected in 8 mL Vacutainer Cell Preparation Tubes, from which PBMCs were isolated by centrifugation and then cryopreserved.

Cut back by 0 bases and 2 bases, the V and J ends lie 13 bases apart. Including cysteine and phenylalanine, the CDR3 has 16 amino acids. The DNA shown is the 48-base CDR3, in frame from base 1. The germline V gene (reference sequence) yields MNHEY for CDR1 and SMNVEV for CDR2. Specimen: peripheral blood mononuclear cells (PBMCs), collected before the fourth cycle of nivolumab. The clonotype was recovered from a human donor with classical Hodgkin lymphoma. This chain joins TRBV27 to TRBJ1-2; the best D guess is TRBD1, with 5 bases matching. The base sequence is TGTGCCAGCAGTTTATCCTCCTCGGGGGAAAACTATGGCTACACCTTC. This is translated as CASSLSSSGENYGYTF.